This TCR beta chain was recorded in a study of cytomegalovirus exposure and HLA in healthy donors. V lost 3 bases, J lost 2 bases, and 12 bases lay in between. The CDR3 is made up of 14 amino acids. Germline CDR1 reads SGDLS; CDR2 reads YYNGEE. PCR involved 60 Vbeta and 13 Jbeta primers. Assay: immunoSEQ multiplex PCR; the TCRdb copy retains only in-frame clones and omits some. The sample includes 150,000 to 200,000 clones, over 75% seen only once; the top ten take around 2%. The specimen was PBMCs. This receptor was identified in a human donor in good health. V gene TRBV9 combines with J gene TRBJ2-7; D possibly corresponds to TRBD1 (6 bases). In nucleotides, the CDR3 is TGTGCCAGCAGCGCGACCCAGGGGCCCTACGAGCAGTACTTC. Amino acid sequence: CASSATQGPYEQYF.